This T cell receptor beta chain was observed in a study of blood T cell repertoires in COVID-19. Study background: Donors in the United States, Italy and Spain gave samples during acute or convalescent COVID-19. T cells, B-cell-depleted T cells, or PBMCs supplied cDNA or gDNA.

The CDR3 is made up of 12 amino acids. Trimming pared 7 bases from V and 9 bases from J, leaving 13 bases between. Germline values: CDR1 MNHEY, CDR2 SVGAGI. Authors' methods: Amplification from reference gene primers served as the basis for estimated nucleated cell counts. Clones were read by immunoSEQ multiplex PCR, and TCRdb kept only the in-frame ones, dropping some. The V and J calls and clone size come from that table; D and trimming were worked out from the DNA. This sample has about 240,000 clones, with roughly 86% found just once. The receptor's source is a man in his forties or fifties with acute or convalescent COVID-19. The sequencing input was peripheral blood. The chain is built from TRBV6-5 and TRBJ2-1; possible D gene TRBD2, 5 bases. CDR3 coding DNA: TGTGCCAGCACGCGAAGGGAGTCTGAGCAGTTCTTC. It is translated as CASTRRESEQFF.